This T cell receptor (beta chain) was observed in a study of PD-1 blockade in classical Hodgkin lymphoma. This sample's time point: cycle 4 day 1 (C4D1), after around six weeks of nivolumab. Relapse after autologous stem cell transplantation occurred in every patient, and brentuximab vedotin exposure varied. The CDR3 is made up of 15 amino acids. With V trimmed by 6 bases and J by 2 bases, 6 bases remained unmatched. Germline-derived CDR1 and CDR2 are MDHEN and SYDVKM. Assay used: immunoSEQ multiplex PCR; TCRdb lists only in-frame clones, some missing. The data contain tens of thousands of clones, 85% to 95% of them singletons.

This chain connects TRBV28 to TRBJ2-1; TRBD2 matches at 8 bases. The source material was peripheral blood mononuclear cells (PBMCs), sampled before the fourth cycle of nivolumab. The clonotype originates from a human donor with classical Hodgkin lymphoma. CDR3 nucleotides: TGTGCCAGCAGCCAACTAGCGGAAGCCTACAATGAGCAGTTCTTC. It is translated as CASSQLAEAYNEQFF.